What follows are 27 T cell receptor beta chains derived from one specimen sequenced in a study of blood T cell repertoires in COVID-19 (dated by TCRdb to about 2020). The library was generated by the immunoSEQ multiplex PCR assay. TCRdb mirrors the immuneACCESS table, restricted to in-frame sequences. Some clones are absent from its copies; in checked studies, under half trace to an unresolved V gene, and the reason for the others is unknown. Recorded for this sample are some 24,000 clones; about 86% of them occurred a single time. Just over 6.5% of the sample goes to the ten largest clones. Sequenced: peripheral blood. The receptors were sampled from an older man with acute or convalescent COVID-19.

The chain is built from TRBV7-9 and TRBJ2-7, with 10 bases identical to TRBD1. V lost 4 bases, J lost 5 bases, and 8 bases stayed unmatched. The CDR3 has 15 residues. Germline values: CDR1 SEHNR, CDR2 FQNEAQ (reference sequence). CDR3 in amino acids: CASSSPGTGVNEQYF. CDR3 DNA sequence: TGTGCCAGCAGCTCCCCCGGGACAGGGGTAAACGAGCAGTACTTC.

The rearrangement uses TRBV3-1 (or the pseudogene TRBV3-2) and TRBJ2-5; TRBD1 is a possible D gene (5 bases). V shed 1 base and J shed 0 bases, with 12 bases lying between them. CDR1 and CDR2 (germline): LGHDT, YNNKEL (reference sequence). This CDR3 comprises 16 residues. This CDR3 is CASSQGRAAYQETQYF. Written as DNA, the CDR3 is TGTGCCAGCAGCCAAGGCAGGGCAGCGTACCAAGAGACCCAGTACTTC.

The V gene is TRBV9, the J gene TRBJ2-1, with TRBD2 matching 13 bases. V shed 6 bases, J shed 3 bases, and the junction held 9 bases outside the gene matches. From germline, CDR1 is SGDLS and CDR2 YYNGEE. The CDR3 length is 17 residues. The CDR3 region is CASNDRTSGRGYNEQFF. The CDR3 DNA follows: TGTGCCAGCAATGATAGGACTAGCGGGAGAGGCTACAATGAGCAGTTCTTC.

This rearrangement joins TRBV7-3 to TRBJ2-1; 11 nucleotides line up with TRBD2. The junction had 1 base not matched to a gene; V was cut back by 4 bases and J by 2 bases. This CDR3 spans 15 amino acids. The V gene's germline CDR1 is SGHTA and CDR2 FQGTGA. CDR3 amino acids: CASSSSGGTYNEQFF. The DNA for the CDR3 is TGTGCCAGCAGCTCTAGCGGGGGGACCTACAATGAGCAGTTCTTC.

The CDR3: CASSYSGGGNQPQHF. For the CDR3, the DNA is TGTGCCAGCAGTTACTCGGGCGGGGGCAATCAGCCCCAGCATTTT. J is TRBJ1-5 and V is TRBV6-2 or TRBV6-3; D ambiguous. The germline gives CDR1 MNHEY, CDR2 SVGEGT. V was clipped by 0 bases and J by 2 bases, with 8 bases between them. CDR3 length equals 15 residues.

V usage is TRBV18 and J usage is TRBJ1-2; 7 positions match TRBD1. This CDR3 contains 14 residues. The germline V gene encodes CDR1 KGHSH and CDR2 LQKENI. V was clipped by 2 bases and J by 0 bases; unmatched bases: 0. For the CDR3, the DNA is TGTGCCAGCTCACCAACAGGGGCTAACTATGGCTACACCTTC. The encoded protein is CASSPTGANYGYTF.

This clone is a singleton in its sample. The V gene is TRBV29-1, the J gene TRBJ1-1; D possibly corresponds to TRBD1 (5 bases). CDR1 is SQVTM, CDR2 ANQGSEA, per germline. This CDR3 comprises 12 residues. The germline V and J ends were trimmed by 8 bases and 4 bases, with 14 bases remaining between them. The DNA of the CDR3 is TGCAGCTCCCTACGGGGGAGCACTGAAGCTTTCTTT. Its translation: CSSLRGSTEAFF. Drawing the rest from reference TRBV29-1 and TRBJ1-1, the complete variable domain is SAVISQKPSRDICQRGTSLTIQCQVDSQVTMMFWYRQQPGQSLTLIATANQGSEATYESGFVIDKFPISRPNLTFSTLTVSNMSPEDSSIYLCSSLRGSTEAFFGQGTRLTVV.

The V call is TRBV7-8, the J call TRBJ1-2; 7 nucleotides line up with TRBD1. With 0 bases clipped from V and 4 bases from J, the junction kept 8 bases outside the gene matches. CDR3 size: 16 residues. CDR1 is SGHVS, CDR2 FQNEAQ, per germline. CDR3 in amino acids: CASSLARGGAVYGYTF. The CDR3 nucleotides are TGTGCCAGCAGCTTAGCAAGAGGGGGCGCGGTCTATGGCTACACCTTC.

The V gene is TRBV2, the J gene TRBJ2-1; TRBD2 matches 10 bases. Germline V lookup: CDR1 SNHLY, CDR2 FYNNEI. The CDR3 has 14 amino acids. The junction had 3 bases not matched to a gene; V was cut back by 8 bases and J by 2 bases. The CDR3 protein is CASPSGGPYNEQFF. As DNA, the CDR3 is TGTGCCAGCCCTAGCGGGGGACCCTACAATGAGCAGTTCTTC.

This CDR3 is CAWRQNEKLFF. As DNA, the CDR3 is TGTGCCTGGAGACAGAATGAAAAACTGTTTTTT. V usage is TRBV30 and J usage is TRBJ1-4; D unresolved. The CDR3 contains 11 residues. Trimming took 3 bases from V and 5 from J, leaving 4 bases between them. Per the germline V gene, CDR1 is GTSNPN and CDR2 is SVGIG (reference sequence).

The genes are TRBV5-1 and TRBJ1-1; no firm D call. Trimming shortened V by 4 bases and J by 3 bases, and 10 bases separated the two germline ends. The germline CDR1 and CDR2 sequences are SGHRS and YFSETQ. The CDR3 runs 13 residues. The CDR3 region is CASSPQDYTEAFF. CDR3 in DNA: TGCGCCAGCAGCCCCCAGGACTACACTGAAGCTTTCTTT.

Only a few counts were recorded for this clone. V is TRBV12-5 and J is TRBJ1-4; D ambiguous. The CDR3 is 16 amino acids. The V end lost 6 bases, the J end lost 5 bases, and 19 bases lay between the germline ends. CDR1 LGHNT and CDR2 FRNRAP come from the germline V gene. CDR3 nucleotides: TGTGCTAGTGGACATCCCCAAGGCGCGGTGAATGAAAAACTGTTTTTT. This sequence encodes CASGHPQGAVNEKLFF.

This clone was seen once. The rearrangement joins TRBV7-6 to TRBJ2-7; 9 bases match TRBD1. Germline CDR1 SGHVS, CDR2 FNYEAQ. CDR3 length equals 15 residues. With V trimmed by 3 bases and J by 2 bases, 5 bases remained unmatched. The CDR3 region is CASSFGQGSAYEQYF. CDR3 DNA sequence: TGTGCCAGCAGCTTCGGACAGGGGTCCGCCTACGAGCAGTACTTC.

The chain joins TRBV30 to TRBJ1-1; D remains ambiguous. The CDR3 runs to 16 residues. The germline gives CDR1 GTSNPN, CDR2 SVGIG (reference sequence). With 1 base removed from V and 1 base from J, the gap between germline ends came to 16 bases. Here the CDR3 reads CAWSDPRSTENTEAFF. The CDR3 DNA sequence: TGTGCCTGGAGTGACCCTCGATCTACTGAGAACACTGAAGCTTTCTTT.

V gene TRBV2 combines with J gene TRBJ1-6; TRBD1 aligns across 8 bases. Trimming removed 4 bases from V and 7 bases from J; junction bases left unmatched: 3. The CDR3 length is 14 residues. Per germline, CDR1 SNHLY and CDR2 FYNNEI. CDR3 sequence (DNA): TGTGCCAGCAGTGTGGACAGGGTGAATTCACCCCTCCACTTT. This translates into CASSVDRVNSPLHF.

This chain uses TRBV7-2 with TRBJ2-7; tentative D call: TRBD1 (6 bases). V was shortened by 5 bases and J by 2 bases, with 13 bases between the two germline ends. This CDR3 comprises 14 residues. Germline V lookup: CDR1 SGHTA, CDR2 FQGNSA. CDR3 in amino acids: CASSRQEGPYEQYF. In nucleotides, the CDR3 is TGTGCCAGCAGCAGACAGGAAGGACCCTACGAGCAGTACTTC.

This chain links TRBV3-1 (or the pseudogene TRBV3-2) with TRBJ1-3; D ambiguous. Germline V CDR1 and CDR2: LGHDT, YNNKEL (reference sequence). The V end was cut by 1 base, the J end by 4 bases, with 8 bases between. CDR3 length: 14 residues. The CDR3 reads CASSQGNQGNTIYF. The CDR3 coding sequence is TGTGCCAGCAGCCAAGGAAACCAGGGAAACACCATATATTTT.

The V call is TRBV30, the J call TRBJ1-3; 9 bases are a match to TRBD1. The CDR3 has 16 residues. Germline assignment: CDR1 GTSNPN and CDR2 SVGIG (reference sequence). Trimming removed 5 bases from V and 0 bases from J; junction bases left unmatched: 8. The CDR3 reads CAWYRDRAVSGNTIYF. In DNA form, the CDR3 reads TGTGCCTGGTACCGGGACAGGGCCGTCTCTGGAAACACCATATATTTT. Combining the CDR3 with reference TRBV30 and TRBJ1-3 gives the whole variable domain SQTIHQWPATLVQPVGSPLSLECTVEGTSNPNLYWYRQAAGRGLQLLFYSVGIGQISSEVPQNLSASRPQDRQFILSSKKLLLSDSGFYLCAWYRDRAVSGNTIYFGEGSWLTVV.

This chain joins TRBV2 and TRBJ2-5, with 7 bases aligning to TRBD2. In germline, CDR1 is SNHLY, CDR2 FYNNEI. V lost 9 bases to trimming and J lost 7 bases; unmatched junction nucleotides: 14. This CDR3 has 14 residues. The CDR3 nucleotides read TGTGCCAGTACTTCCGAGGGGACTACGCGGACCCAGTACTTC. It is translated as CASTSEGTTRTQYF.

The CDR3 DNA is TGTGCCAGCAGTGAAAGGGGTTCGTTCACAGATACGCAGTATTTT. This gives the protein CASSERGSFTDTQYF. This chain connects TRBV2 to TRBJ2-3, with a tentative D call TRBD1 (5 bases). V was pared by 2 bases and J by 2 bases, with 11 bases between. Germline CDR1 and CDR2: SNHLY and FYNNEI. The CDR3 is 15 amino acids.

The chain couples TRBV9 to TRBJ2-5; 13 nucleotides agree with TRBD2. Germline values: CDR1 SGDLS, CDR2 YYNGEE. This CDR3 has 18 residues. Losses at the gene ends were 0 bases for V and 4 bases for J; bases not matched to a gene: 9. In DNA, the CDR3 is TGTGCCAGCAGCGTAGGAGGACTAGCGGGAGTCGCCCCAGAGACCCAGTACTTC. It yields the protein CASSVGGLAGVAPETQYF. The full variable domain, its missing parts supplied by reference TRBV9 and TRBJ2-5, is DSGVTQTPKHLITATGQRVTLRCSPRSGDLSVYWYQQSLDQGLQFLIQYYNGEERAKGNILERFSAQQFPDLHSELNLSSLELGDSALYFCASSVGGLAGVAPETQYFGPGTRLLVL.

The chain links TRBV13 to TRBJ2-5, with TRBD2 matching 10 bases. V lost 5 bases and J lost 2; bases outside the gene matches: 8. Germline CDR1 reads PRHDT; CDR2 reads FYEKMQ (reference sequence). The CDR3 runs to 16 residues. The CDR3 bases are TGTGCCAGCAGCATCCGGACTAGCGGCCGGCAAGAGACCCAGTACTTC. Translated, it gives CASSIRTSGRQETQYF.

The chain recombines TRBV6-5 with TRBJ1-1; D not resolved. The CDR3 spans 13 residues. Deletions cut 3 bases from V and 1 base from J, with 6 bases between. CDR1 and CDR2 (germline): MNHEY, SVGAGI. CDR3 coding DNA: TGTGCCAGCAGTTATCAGAAGAACACTGAAGCTTTCTTT. Translated: CASSYQKNTEAFF.

This CDR3 is CSVEQSQGAGGYTF. In DNA form, the CDR3 reads TGCAGCGTTGAACAAAGTCAGGGGGCGGGTGGCTACACCTTC. The rearrangement uses TRBV29-1 and TRBJ1-2, with 8 bases fitting TRBD1. Germline V gives CDR1 SQVTM, CDR2 ANQGSEA. V shed 2 bases and J 7 bases; nucleotides not matched to a gene: 9. This CDR3 has 14 residues.

The chain couples TRBV11-1 to TRBJ2-7; D perhaps matches TRBD2 (6 bases). Germline V gives CDR1 SGHAT, CDR2 FQDESV (reference sequence). Trimming took 4 bases from V and 3 from J, leaving 13 bases between them. CDR3 length: 14 residues. The CDR3 protein is CASSSTHGSYEQYF. DNA of the CDR3: TGTGCCAGCAGCTCGACACACGGGAGCTACGAGCAGTACTTC.

V is TRBV5-1 and J is TRBJ1-3; a possible D gene is TRBD1 (6 bases). The CDR3 contains 13 residues. Deletions cut 4 bases from V and 4 bases from J, with 9 bases between. Germline V gene data show CDR1 as SGHRS and CDR2 as YFSETQ. This chain's CDR3 is CASSKGQGNTIYF. CDR3 DNA sequence: TGCGCCAGCAGCAAGGGACAAGGAAACACCATATATTTT.

The CDR3 region has the DNA TGTGCCAGCAGTTATTCTCCGCCCTATGAAGCTTTCTTT. It specifies CASSYSPPYEAFF. V is TRBV6-2 or TRBV6-3 and J is TRBJ1-1; no clear D. Germline lookup yields CDR1 MNHEY and CDR2 SVGEGT. There are 13 residues in the CDR3. The ends were cut back, 3 bases at V and 7 bases at J, with 12 bases in the middle.